These 21 T cell receptor beta chains originate from one sample sequenced in a study of blood T cells in healthy people across ages. Then a second PCR, running roughly 7 to 11 cycles, was carried out with a sample-barcoded 5' primer and a J-beta primer mix. TCRdb analysed the 5' RACE reads with MiXCR anew, one entry per CDR3 protein. The profile shows more than 1.4 million distinct CDR3 sequences, roughly 40% of them singletons. Input material: blood. These receptors were collected from a young woman in good health.

This chain links TRBV5-1 with TRBJ2-7, with 7 bases aligning to TRBD1. The V and J ends lost 4 bases and 6 bases, in that order; junction bases with no gene match: 13. CDR1 is SGHRS, CDR2 YFSETQ, per germline. This CDR3 has 15 amino acids. For the CDR3, the DNA is TGCGCCAGCAGCCCGTTCGTGGGGCAGGGGGTCGAGCAGTACTTC. Protein: CASSPFVGQGVEQYF.

The V and J genes are TRBV5-1 and TRBJ2-1, with D possibly being TRBD1 or TRBD2 (6 bases each). The CDR3 runs 13 residues. The V end lost 7 bases, the J end lost 5 bases, and 13 bases lay between the germline ends. The germline gives CDR1 SGHRS, CDR2 YFSETQ. The CDR3 nucleotides read TGCGCCAGCCAGAGGGGGGTTGACAATGAGCAGTTCTTC. The encoded protein is CASQRGVDNEQFF.

This chain links TRBV12-3 or TRBV12-4 with TRBJ1-1; unclear D gene. Trimming took 5 bases from V and 0 from J, leaving 7 bases between them. The CDR3 extends over 13 amino acids. The CDR3, as DNA: TGTGCCAGCAGTGATTACATGAACACTGAAGCTTTCTTT. This codes for CASSDYMNTEAFF.

This clonotype was seen a single time. This rearrangement joins TRBV6-5 to TRBJ1-2; maybe TRBD1 (5 bases). V was trimmed by 10 bases and J by 2 bases, leaving 14 bases between them. Germline V gives CDR1 MNHEY, CDR2 SVGAGI. CDR3 length equals 13 residues. The CDR3: CANRPGRNYGYTF. The CDR3 nucleotides read TGTGCCAACAGGCCCGGTCGGAACTATGGCTACACCTTC.

The chain has TRBV20-1 and TRBJ1-1; perhaps TRBD1 as D (5 bases). Germline CDR1 is DFQATT and CDR2 is SNEGSKA (reference sequence). Trimming left V 1 base short and J 1 base short, with 10 bases between. The CDR3 is made up of 14 amino acids. The CDR3 is CSARVSDRNTEAFF. DNA of the CDR3: TGCAGTGCTAGAGTCAGTGACAGGAACACTGAAGCTTTCTTT.

The chain couples TRBV4-1 to TRBJ1-1; perhaps TRBD1 as D (6 bases). The ends were cut back, 4 bases at V and 3 bases at J, with 21 bases in the middle. CDR1 and CDR2 from the germline V gene are MGHRA and YSYEKL. The CDR3 consists of 17 residues. The CDR3 here is CASSPPGGRGVDTEAFF. The CDR3, as DNA: TGCGCCAGCAGCCCTCCCGGGGGGCGAGGGGTGGACACTGAAGCTTTCTTT.

This clonotype appeared many times. This chain links TRBV25-1 with TRBJ1-5; no firm D call. Germline V gene lookup returns CDR1 MGHDK and CDR2 SYGVNS. This CDR3 has 13 residues. Trimming cost V 4 bases and J 3 bases, with 7 bases left between them. The CDR3 DNA reads as TGTGCCAGCAGTGCGGGTCCCAATCAGCCCCAGCATTTT. Encoded protein: CASSAGPNQPQHF.

This clonotype has only a few counts. This sequence joins TRBV2 and TRBJ2-1, with D uncertain. The CDR3 runs 14 residues. CDR1 is SNHLY, CDR2 FYNNEI, per germline. V was shortened by 7 bases and J by 0 bases, with 10 bases between the two germline ends. The CDR3: CASNPRSSYNEQFF. Here the CDR3 DNA reads TGTGCCAGCAACCCGAGGAGCTCCTACAATGAGCAGTTCTTC. Variable domain in full (rest from reference TRBV2 and TRBJ2-1): EPEVTQTPSHQVTQMGQEVILRCVPISNHLYFYWYRQILGQKVEFLVSFYNNEISEKSEIFDDQFSVERPDGSNFTLKIRSTKLEDSAMYFCASNPRSSYNEQFFGPGTRLTVL.

J is TRBJ2-7 and V is TRBV4-1; 11 bases fit TRBD2. CDR1 MGHRA and CDR2 YSYEKL come from the germline V gene. The CDR3 loop spans 17 amino acids. V shed 0 bases and J 2 bases; nucleotides not matched to a gene: 6. In DNA, the CDR3 is TGCGCCAGCAGCCAAGATCCACTAGCGGGAGAAGCCTACGAGCAGTACTTC. Protein product: CASSQDPLAGEAYEQYF.

The J gene is TRBJ1-2, the V gene TRBV12-3 or TRBV12-4, with D maybe TRBD1 (5 bases). Trimming took off 2 bases at V and 7 bases at J, with 11 bases between the two ends. The CDR3 spans 13 residues. CDR3: CASSLWGDGGYTF. The CDR3 DNA is TGTGCCAGCAGTTTATGGGGGGACGGTGGCTACACCTTC.

Only a few counts were recorded for this clonotype. The chain recombines TRBV5-1 with TRBJ2-1, with D perhaps matching TRBD2 (5 bases). Trimming took 7 bases from V and 6 from J, leaving 20 bases between them. The CDR3 is 15 amino acids. Germline V CDR1 and CDR2: SGHRS, YFSETQ. CDR3 nucleotide sequence: TGCGCCAGCTTGAATACAGCGGACCCCCTCAATGAGCAGTTCTTC. Protein sequence: CASLNTADPLNEQFF.

This clonotype was found many times. For the CDR3, the DNA is TGCAGCGTTGATCTCGGGGCAGGGAGCGACATTCAGTACTTC. Translation: CSVDLGAGSDIQYF. The chain couples TRBV29-1 to TRBJ2-4; D may match TRBD1 or TRBD2 (5 bases each). Germline-derived CDR1 and CDR2 are SQVTM and ANQGSEA. V lost 3 bases to trimming and J lost 8 bases, with 17 bases between them. This CDR3 comprises 14 residues.

This clonotype was detected ten times or more. J is TRBJ1-5 and V is TRBV7-9; D is ambiguous. Germline loops: CDR1 SEHNR, CDR2 FQNEAQ (reference sequence). This CDR3 region has 11 residues. V was cut by 1 base and J by 10 bases, with 5 bases left in between. CDR3 sequence: CASSLEGPQHF. The CDR3 region has the DNA TGTGCCAGCAGCTTAGAAGGTCCCCAGCATTTT.

A few counts support this clonotype. The rearrangement uses TRBV7-2 and TRBJ2-3; D is possibly TRBD2 (5 bases). This CDR3 is 13 amino acids long. Germline values: CDR1 SGHTA, CDR2 FQGNSA. V was shortened by 5 bases and J by 1 base, with 7 bases between the two germline ends. The CDR3 reads CASSGSGTDTQYF. CDR3 sequence (DNA): TGTGCCAGCAGCGGGAGTGGCACAGATACGCAGTATTTT.

This clonotype was seen a few times. The V call is TRBV27, the J call TRBJ2-7; TRBD1 aligns across 10 bases. The CDR3 loop spans 16 amino acids. V shed 5 bases and J 0 bases; nucleotides not matched to a gene: 7. Germline V lookup: CDR1 MNHEY, CDR2 SMNVEV (reference sequence). As DNA, the CDR3 is TGTGCCAGCAGTCTAAAATGGACAGGGGGCTCCTACGAGCAGTACTTC. Its translation is CASSLKWTGGSYEQYF.

In this sample, this clonotype turned up a few times. The chain links TRBV7-6 to TRBJ2-7, with TRBD2 matching over 7 bases. Germline CDR1 reads SGHVS; CDR2 reads FNYEAQ. J gave up 1 base and V 4 bases, and 7 bases lay outside the gene matches. The length of the CDR3 is 15 residues. The CDR3 region has the DNA TGTGCCAGCAGCTGGGGGGGAGACGGTTCCTACGAGCAGTACTTC. This encodes CASSWGGDGSYEQYF.

The chain carries TRBV28 and TRBJ2-7, with 8 bases matching TRBD1. Per the germline V gene, CDR1 is MDHEN and CDR2 is SYDVKM. J was trimmed by 7 bases and V by 5 bases; bases with no gene match: 4. This CDR3 has 12 residues. The CDR3 protein is CASSQGAWEQYF. CDR3 nucleotides: TGTGCCAGCAGTCAGGGGGCTTGGGAGCAGTACTTC.

The chain joins TRBV20-1 to TRBJ2-1, with 8 bases that match TRBD1. Trimming removed 0 bases from V and 6 bases from J; junction bases left unmatched: 7. The CDR3 has 15 residues. In germline, CDR1 is DFQATT, CDR2 SNEGSKA (reference sequence). In nucleotides, the CDR3 is TGCAGTGCTAGAGACGACAGGGGATCAGGCAATGAGCAGTTCTTC. Encoded protein: CSARDDRGSGNEQFF.

This clonotype was seen a handful of times. V and J are TRBV7-2 and TRBJ2-1; perhaps TRBD2 as D (5 bases). The germline V gene has CDR1 SGHTA and CDR2 FQGNSA. V was clipped by 1 base and J by 0 bases, with 16 bases between them. The CDR3 totals 18 residues. CDR3 loop: CASSLELGLASSYNEQFF. In DNA, the CDR3 is TGTGCCAGCAGCTTAGAACTCGGGTTAGCGAGCTCCTACAATGAGCAGTTCTTC.

A few counts support this clonotype. The gene calls are TRBV12-3 or TRBV12-4 and TRBJ1-6; the D gene is possibly TRBD1 (6 bases). Trimming shortened V by 2 bases and J by 10 bases, and 15 bases separated the two germline ends. The CDR3 runs 15 residues. CDR3 in amino acids: CASSLRGQGESPLHF. The CDR3, as DNA: TGTGCCAGCAGTTTACGGGGGCAGGGAGAGTCACCCCTCCACTTT.

The rearrangement uses TRBV7-6 and TRBJ1-1; unclear D gene. Trimming shortened V by 3 bases and J by 1 base, and 9 bases separated the two germline ends. Per germline, CDR1 SGHVS and CDR2 FNYEAQ. This CDR3 comprises 14 residues. The CDR3 is CASSFDPRNTEAFF. The DNA for the CDR3 is TGTGCCAGCAGCTTCGACCCCCGGAACACTGAAGCTTTCTTT.